Below, 15 T cell receptor beta chains from the same sample are listed, as sequenced in a study of shared T cell receptors in the human thymus. Profiled with immunoSEQ multiplex PCR; TCRdb holds only in-frame clones, not every one. Found here are approximately 490,000 clones, around 78% of them singletons; the top ten hold 0.013%. These same records also appear under a second study, on human thymus T cells.

Input material: thymocytes. All receptors derive from a boy under two years old with a congenital heart defect.

This clone was seen only a few times. This sequence joins TRBV23-1 and TRBJ1-5; no reliable D call. TRBV23-1 is an ORF, and what it does is uncertain. The CDR3 is 16 amino acids. Trimming left V 0 bases short and J 6 bases short, with 15 bases between. CDR3 residues: CASSQSRTVRGQPQHF. CDR3 DNA: TGCGCCAGCAGTCAATCCCGGACGGTCCGGGGTCAGCCCCAGCATTTT.

The chain uses TRBV27 and TRBJ2-7; tentative D call: TRBD2 (6 bases). Germline loops: CDR1 MNHEY, CDR2 SMNVEV (reference sequence). The CDR3 runs 15 residues. Trimming pared 3 bases from V and 3 bases from J, leaving 15 bases between. The CDR3 DNA follows: TGTGCCAGCAGTTTTAAGCGACTAGAGGTCTACGAGCAGTACTTC. This translates into CASSFKRLEVYEQYF.

The chain carries TRBV6-4 and TRBJ2-3, with a weak D call TRBD2 (5 bases). The CDR3 contains 14 residues. V was shortened by 5 bases and J by 2 bases, with 11 bases between the two germline ends. CDR1 and CDR2 (germline): MRHNA, SNTAGT. DNA of the CDR3: TGTGCCAGCAGTCCCCGGGATTACACAGATACGCAGTATTTT. Protein product: CASSPRDYTDTQYF.

The rearrangement uses TRBV6-6 and TRBJ1-2, with 10 bases fitting TRBD1. The CDR3 runs to 16 residues. Per germline, CDR1 MNHNY and CDR2 SVGAGI (reference sequence). Trimming at V came to 2 bases and at J to 4 bases, leaving 7 bases not matched to a gene. The CDR3 DNA reads as TGTGCCAGCAGTTACCCGGGACAGGGGTCGGTCTATGGCTACACCTTC. Residues: CASSYPGQGSVYGYTF.

This chain connects TRBV11-1 to TRBJ2-7, with D tentatively TRBD2 (6 bases). Trimming took 0 bases from V and 3 from J, leaving 18 bases between them. Germline values: CDR1 SGHAT, CDR2 FQDESV (reference sequence). CDR3 length: 17 amino acids. The CDR3 bases are TGTGCCAGCAGCTTAGCTACCCCTCCCCGGGAGATCTACGAGCAGTACTTC. Translated, it gives CASSLATPPREIYEQYF.

In DNA, the CDR3 is TGCGCCAGCAGCCTCACTAAGGCCGGCCCCTCTGGAAACACCATATATTTT. Protein: CASSLTKAGPSGNTIYF. V and J are TRBV4-1 and TRBJ1-3; D call uncertain. V was clipped by 4 bases and J by 0 bases, with 16 bases between them. In germline, CDR1 is MGHRA, CDR2 YSYEKL. The CDR3 loop spans 17 amino acids.

The rearrangement joins TRBV12-5 to TRBJ1-3; D is uncertain. V lost 2 bases and J lost 4, with 15 bases in between. CDR3 length equals 16 residues. The V gene's germline CDR1 is LGHNT and CDR2 FRNRAP. The CDR3 loop reads CASGLPTYLAGNTIYF. The CDR3 DNA reads as TGTGCTAGTGGTTTGCCGACTTATTTGGCCGGAAACACCATATATTTT.

The rearrangement uses TRBV30 and TRBJ2-5; TRBD2 aligns across 15 bases. TRBJ2-7 explains the end of the DNA better; the J call may be wrong. CDR1 GTSNPN and CDR2 SVGIG come from the germline V gene (reference sequence). This CDR3 is 17 amino acids long. The CDR3 is CAWSSGTSGRSSYEQYF. The CDR3 DNA reads TGTGCCTGGAGTAGTGGGACTAGCGGGAGGTCCTCCTACGAGCAGTACTTC.

The chain combines TRBV27 with TRBJ1-1, with a tentative D call TRBD1 (5 bases). With 5 bases removed from V and 3 bases from J, the gap between germline ends came to 19 bases. Germline CDR1 is MNHEY and CDR2 is SMNVEV (reference sequence). This CDR3 spans 16 amino acids. CDR3 residues: CASSPTGRWGDTEAFF. Written as DNA, the CDR3 is TGTGCCAGCAGTCCCACCGGACGGTGGGGGGACACTGAAGCTTTCTTT.

The chain has TRBV7-9 and TRBJ1-4, with D maybe TRBD1 (5 bases). V gave up 1 base and J gave up 1 base, with 16 bases separating them. This CDR3 comprises 18 residues. Germline V gene data show CDR1 as SEHNR and CDR2 as FQNEAQ (reference sequence). This chain's CDR3 is CASSLVLGGARTNEKLFF. Written as DNA, the CDR3 is TGTGCCAGCAGCTTAGTATTAGGTGGGGCACGAACTAATGAAAAACTGTTTTTT. The full variable domain, its missing parts supplied by reference TRBV7-9 and TRBJ1-4, is DTGVSQNPRHKITKRGQNVTFRCDPISEHNRLYWYRQTLGQGPEFLTYFQNEAQLEKSRLLSDRFSAERPKGSFSTLEIQRTEQGDSAMYLCASSLVLGGARTNEKLFFGSGTQLSVL.

The genes are TRBV5-4 and TRBJ2-3; 10 bases are a match to TRBD2. This CDR3 is built from 16 residues. Trimming removed 5 bases from V and 6 bases from J; junction bases left unmatched: 12. CDR1 is SGHNT, CDR2 YYREEE, per germline (reference sequence). For the CDR3, the DNA is TGTGCCAGCAGTTACTTGGGCGAGCGGGAGGGGGATACGCAGTATTTT. It codes for CASSYLGEREGDTQYF.

The chain combines TRBV4-2 with TRBJ2-7; unclear D gene. The CDR3 runs 13 residues. With 0 bases removed from V and 1 base from J, the gap between germline ends came to 4 bases. Germline V gene sequence: CDR1 LGHNA, CDR2 YNFKEQ. The CDR3 sequence: CASSQDRSYEQYF. The CDR3 DNA reads TGTGCCAGCAGCCAAGATAGATCCTACGAGCAGTACTTC.

CDR3 in DNA: TGTGCCAGCACCCCCGGACAGGGGATGCACATTCAGTACTTC. It translates to CASTPGQGMHIQYF. The rearrangement joins TRBV27 to TRBJ2-4; 9 bases are a match to TRBD1. The CDR3 covers 14 residues. The germline V gene has CDR1 MNHEY and CDR2 SMNVEV (reference sequence). The ends lost 7 bases at V and 8 bases at J; junction bases unmatched: 9.

The chain joins TRBV19 to TRBJ1-1; the match to TRBD1 covers 7 bases. There are 13 residues in the CDR3. Germline V gene data show CDR1 as LNHDA and CDR2 as SQIVND (reference sequence). The V gene end was trimmed by 7 bases and the J gene end by 3 bases; junction bases not matched to a gene: 5. The CDR3 here is CASTLTGYTEAFF. The CDR3 DNA sequence: TGTGCCAGTACCCTGACAGGGTACACTGAAGCTTTCTTT.

The genes are TRBV27 and TRBJ2-7, with 9 bases matching TRBD1. V lost 4 bases and J lost 1; bases outside the gene matches: 8. CDR3 length: 16 amino acids. Germline-derived CDR1 and CDR2 are MNHEY and SMNVEV (reference sequence). CDR3 DNA sequence: TGTGCCAGCAGTTCAAACCGGGACAGGGATTCCTACGAGCAGTACTTC. Protein: CASSSNRDRDSYEQYF.